The 15 T cell receptor beta chains reported below all come from one sample, sequenced in a study of blood T cell repertoires in COVID-19. Generated by immunoSEQ multiplex PCR, the TCRdb table keeps only in-frame clones and is missing some. This sample has more than 300,000 clones, with 65% to 85% found just once. The sequencing input was peripheral blood. All receptors derive from a woman in her 50s with acute or convalescent COVID-19.

The table lists this clone with a few counts. This sample includes further DNA sequences coding for the same CDR3. The V gene is TRBV7-2, the J gene TRBJ2-7, with 7 positions matching TRBD1. V gave up 1 base and J gave up 1 base; unmatched junction bases: 1. This CDR3 contains 14 residues. Germline CDR1 and CDR2: SGHTA and FQGNSA. As DNA, the CDR3 is TGTGCCAGCAGCTTAGGGGGACAGTCCTACGAGCAGTACTTC. Translating it yields CASSLGGQSYEQYF.

V usage is TRBV10-3 and J usage is TRBJ2-3; possibly TRBD2 for D (5 bases). With 10 bases removed from V and 5 bases from J, the gap between germline ends came to 22 bases. The germline CDR1 and CDR2 sequences are ENHRY and SYGVKD. The CDR3 sequence is 15 residues long. CDR3 nucleotide sequence: TGTGCCACGAGCTCAGCCCGACTCGGAGGAGATACGCAGTATTTT. Its protein product is CATSSARLGGDTQYF.

This chain connects TRBV2 to TRBJ2-3; TRBD1 might be the D (6 bases). Trimming took 7 bases from V and 3 from J, leaving 8 bases between them. CDR1 is SNHLY and CDR2 is FYNNEI in the germline V gene. The CDR3 consists of 12 residues. The CDR3 reads CASKGQTDTQYF. CDR3 in DNA: TGTGCCAGCAAAGGACAGACAGATACGCAGTATTTT. Together with reference TRBV2 and TRBJ2-3, the CDR3 gives the full variable domain: EPEVTQTPSHQVTQMGQEVILRCVPISNHLYFYWYRQILGQKVEFLVSFYNNEISEKSEIFDDQFSVERPDGSNFTLKIRSTKLEDSAMYFCASKGQTDTQYFGPGTRLTVL.

This chain uses TRBV7-2 with TRBJ2-7; 11 bases align to TRBD1. CDR3 length: 15 amino acids. Germline trimming cut 2 bases from V and 3 bases from J; bases unmatched to any gene: 3. Germline CDR1 SGHTA, CDR2 FQGNSA. CDR3 sequence: CASSLQGTGGYEQYF. CDR3 DNA sequence: TGTGCCAGCAGCTTACAGGGGACAGGGGGCTACGAGCAGTACTTC.

The chain employs TRBV2 and TRBJ1-5, with D hard to call. CDR1 and CDR2 (germline): SNHLY, FYNNEI. The V gene lost 3 bases and the J gene lost 0 bases, with 18 bases spanning the gap. This CDR3 has 18 residues. The CDR3 DNA reads as TGTGCCAGCAGTGAGTTATATGGGAGGACGGATAGCAATCAGCCCCAGCATTTT. Translated, it gives CASSELYGRTDSNQPQHF.

The chain carries TRBV24-1 and TRBJ2-5; TRBD2 might be the D (6 bases). Germline CDR1 reads KGHDR; CDR2 reads SFDVKD. V was shortened by 3 bases and J by 4 bases, with 14 bases between the two germline ends. This CDR3 has 15 residues. The CDR3 DNA is TGTGCCACCAGTGATCCGCAAGGGACTGGAGAGACCCAGTACTTC. Protein sequence: CATSDPQGTGETQYF.

The V gene is TRBV6-6, the J gene TRBJ2-3; D remains ambiguous. There are 14 residues in the CDR3. Germline V CDR1 and CDR2: MNHNY, SVGAGI (reference sequence). V was pared by 7 bases and J by 0 bases, with 11 bases between. CDR3 protein: CASNQALSTDTQYF. CDR3 nucleotides: TGTGCCAGCAACCAGGCCCTTAGCACAGATACGCAGTATTTT.

The V call is TRBV9, the J call TRBJ2-1; 11 nucleotides align to TRBD2. The length of the CDR3 is 16 residues. In germline, CDR1 is SGDLS, CDR2 YYNGEE. After removal of 2 bases from V and 4 bases from J, the junction contained 5 bases not matched to a gene. Written as DNA, the CDR3 is TGTGCCAGCAGCGTTTCTAGCGGGGGGTTTTACAATGAGCAGTTCTTC. This codes for CASSVSSGGFYNEQFF. Supplemented by reference TRBV9 and TRBJ2-1, the full variable domain reads DSGVTQTPKHLITATGQRVTLRCSPRSGDLSVYWYQQSLDQGLQFLIQYYNGEERAKGNILERFSAQQFPDLHSELNLSSLELGDSALYFCASSVSSGGFYNEQFFGPGTRLTVL.

Note on this clone: Other DNA sequences in this sample translate to the same CDR3. The chain carries TRBV4-2 and TRBJ2-7; 12 nucleotides agree with TRBD2. Germline trimming cut 1 base from V and 6 bases from J; bases unmatched to any gene: 1. Germline loops: CDR1 LGHNA, CDR2 YNFKEQ. This CDR3 has 14 residues. Written as DNA, the CDR3 is TGTGCCAGCAGCCAAGGACTAGCGGGAGCCGAGCAGTACTTC. It encodes CASSQGLAGAEQYF.

This clone occurred a few times. The chain recombines TRBV3-1 (or the pseudogene TRBV3-2) with TRBJ1-2, with D maybe TRBD1 (6 bases). V lost 1 base and J lost 8, with 11 bases in between. The CDR3 extends over 13 amino acids. Per germline, CDR1 LGHDT and CDR2 YNNKEL (reference sequence). The CDR3 reads CASSQATGRGYTF. The CDR3, as DNA: TGTGCCAGCAGCCAAGCCACAGGGAGAGGCTACACCTTC.

This chain joins TRBV19 and TRBJ2-2; unclear D gene. The CDR3 extends over 16 amino acids. Trimming stripped 3 bases from V and 6 bases from J, with 17 bases between. CDR1 and CDR2 (germline): LNHDA, SQIVND (reference sequence). The CDR3 loop is CASSITGFTFPGELFF. The DNA of the CDR3 is TGTGCCAGTAGTATTACCGGGTTCACGTTCCCCGGGGAGCTGTTTTTT.

This clone was counted once. This sequence joins TRBV5-1 and TRBJ2-6; the D is unclear. The length of the CDR3 is 14 residues. The V end lost 4 bases, the J end lost 4 bases, and 9 bases lay between the germline ends. Looked up from germline, CDR1 is SGHRS and CDR2 is YFSETQ. The CDR3 DNA reads as TGCGCCAGCAGCGGCGGCGGCGGGGCCAACGTCCTGACTTTC. It codes for CASSGGGGANVLTF.

The CDR3 reads CATMTSSLTNTGELFF. The DNA for the CDR3 is TGTGCCACCATGACTAGCAGCCTCACGAACACCGGGGAGCTGTTTTTT. The chain links TRBV19 to TRBJ2-2, with 7 nucleotides matching TRBD2. V was clipped by 10 bases and J by 0 bases; unmatched bases: 11. CDR1 and CDR2 from the germline V gene are LNHDA and SQIVND (reference sequence). The CDR3 runs 16 residues.

The chain links TRBV6-5 to TRBJ1-2; D gene ambiguous. The CDR3 contains 13 residues. The V end lost 6 bases, the J end lost 0 bases, and 8 bases lay between the germline ends. Germline loops: CDR1 MNHEY, CDR2 SVGAGI. The CDR3 loop reads CASRRASNYGYTF. As DNA, the CDR3 is TGTGCCAGCAGGCGGGCCTCTAACTATGGCTACACCTTC.

This sequence joins TRBV30 and TRBJ1-5; D is ambiguous. Trimming left V 2 bases short and J 2 bases short, with 10 bases between. The length of the CDR3 is 14 residues. The germline V gene encodes CDR1 GTSNPN and CDR2 SVGIG (reference sequence). DNA of the CDR3: TGTGCCTGGAGTTCCCAGGTAGGCAATCAGCCCCAGCATTTT. It specifies CAWSSQVGNQPQHF. Full variable domain (rest looked up from reference TRBV30 and TRBJ1-5): SQTIHQWPATLVQPVGSPLSLECTVEGTSNPNLYWYRQAAGRGLQLLFYSVGIGQISSEVPQNLSASRPQDRQFILSSKKLLLSDSGFYLCAWSSQVGNQPQHFGDGTRLSIL.